A selection of T cell receptor beta chains follows, all from one sample in a study of CD8+ T cells in alopecia areata. Sequenced by immunoSEQ multiplex PCR; TCRdb stores in-frame clones only, minus some. The table lists 130,000 or so clones, 85% to 90% of them singletons. Here the sequenced sample was CD8+ T cells sorted from blood, taken at week 4, from a patient treated with tofacitinib. These receptors came from a human donor with alopecia areata. Both conserved end residues are part of each CDR3. The order of the fields is D gene, J gene, V gene, clone size, CDR3 protein, CDR3 DNA. The D gene is left open where the match is weak. Not all rows give a size; the values are once, few, many and, for expanded clones, a class.

>TRBD1|TRBJ2-7|TRBV30|.
CAWSIGYRGPYEQYF
TGTGCCTGGAGCATAGGATACAGGGGCCCCTACGAGCAGTACTTC
>.|TRBJ2-3|TRBV6-5|few
CASSALLSDTQYF
TGTGCCAGCAGTGCGCTACTTTCAGATACGCAGTATTTT
>.|TRBJ1-2|TRBV4-2|.
CASSQDGGNYGYTF
TGTGCCAGCAGCCAAGATGGGGGAAACTATGGCTACACCTTC
>TRBD1|TRBJ1-5|TRBV7-6|once
CASSSGTGELNQPQHF
TGTGCCAGCAGTTCCGGGACAGGGGAATTGAATCAGCCCCAGCATTTT
>.|TRBJ2-7|TRBV6-5|.
CASSYSTANEQYF
TGTGCCAGCAGTTACTCAACAGCAAACGAGCAGTACTTC
>.|TRBJ2-1|TRBV27|.
CASTHAHEQFF
TGTGCCAGCACCCATGCACATGAGCAGTTCTTC
>.|TRBJ1-1|TRBV4-2|.
CASSQDAVPAF
TGTGCCAGCAGCCAAGACGCGGTGCCGGCCTTT
>TRBD1|TRBJ1-2|TRBV7-9|.
CASSLAEGQERNYGYTF
TGTGCCAGCAGCTTAGCAGAAGGACAGGAACGAAACTATGGCTACACCTTC
>.|TRBJ2-1|TRBV5-6|.
CASSLWSRGSYNEQFF
TGTGCCAGCAGCTTGTGGAGCAGGGGTTCCTACAATGAGCAGTTCTTC
>TRBD2|TRBJ2-3|TRBV29-1|.
CSVISGLTDTQYF
TGCAGCGTCATTAGCGGGCTCACAGATACGCAGTATTTT
>TRBD2|TRBJ2-1|TRBV2|.
CASALERSGGELIYNEQFF
TGTGCCAGCGCACTAGAGAGAAGCGGGGGCGAATTAATCTACAATGAGCAGTTCTTC
>.|TRBJ2-7|TRBV27|.
CASRTGSYEQYF
TGTGCCAGCAGAACCGGCTCCTACGAGCAGTACTTC
>TRBD1|TRBJ2-7|TRBV27|once
CASSRDSSYEQYF
TGTGCCAGCAGCAGGGACAGCTCCTACGAGCAGTACTTC
>.|TRBJ2-7|TRBV5-4|.
CASSFRGGYEQYF
TGTGCCAGCAGCTTCAGAGGCGGTTACGAGCAGTACTTC
>.|TRBJ1-1|TRBV13|.
CASRSADGTEAFF
TGTGCCAGCAGATCCGCGGACGGCACTGAAGCTTTCTTT
>.|TRBJ2-1|TRBV29-1|.
CSAPGQNYNEQFF
TGCAGCGCCCCGGGACAAAACTACAATGAGCAGTTCTTC
>.|TRBJ2-1|TRBV29-1|.
CSGQDSSSYNEQFF
TGCAGCGGGCAGGACTCGAGCTCCTACAATGAGCAGTTCTTC
>.|TRBJ2-1|TRBV19|.
CASSMGGLAEQFF
TGTGCCAGTAGTATGGGTGGGCTAGCTGAGCAGTTCTTC
>TRBD1|TRBJ2-7|TRBV19|few
CASSTRQGIIEQYF
TGTGCCAGTAGTACAAGACAGGGAATCATAGAGCAGTACTTC
>.|TRBJ2-1|TRBV7-8|.
CASSVFRLSSYNEQFF
TGTGCCAGCAGCGTTTTCCGGTTGAGCTCCTACAATGAGCAGTTCTTC
>.|TRBJ1-2|TRBV6-5|.
CASRADSQIYGYTF
TGTGCCAGCAGAGCTGACAGCCAGATCTATGGCTACACCTTC
>TRBD2|TRBJ2-1|TRBV29-1|.
CSVETLHTSGRTSYNEQFF
TGCAGCGTTGAAACCCTTCATACTAGCGGGAGGACCTCCTACAATGAGCAGTTCTTC
>TRBD1|TRBJ2-3|TRBV2|.
CASSGDRESSAMQTDTQYF
TGTGCCAGCAGTGGGGACAGGGAATCCTCTGCCATGCAAACAGATACGCAGTATTTT
>.|TRBJ2-3|TRBV4-1|.
CASSPDFGDTQYF
TGCGCCAGCAGCCCTGACTTTGGAGATACGCAGTATTTT
>TRBD2|TRBJ2-3|TRBV5-6|.
CASSLGLAGPMDTQYF
TGTGCCAGCAGCTTGGGGCTAGCGGGCCCGATGGATACGCAGTATTTT
>.|TRBJ2-2|TRBV19|.
CASSLSIGSQGVTGELFF
TGTGCCAGTAGTCTAAGTATTGGGTCGCAGGGAGTCACCGGGGAGCTGTTTTTT
>.|TRBJ2-1|TRBV2|.
CASGNPNEQFF
TGTGCCAGCGGGAATCCCAATGAGCAGTTCTTC
>.|TRBJ1-5|TRBV29-1|.
CRLQKRVPQPQHF
TGCAGACTCCAAAAGCGGGTGCCTCAGCCCCAGCATTTT
>.|TRBJ2-2|TRBV2|.
CASRPGELFF
TGTGCCAGCAGACCCGGGGAGCTGTTTTTT
>.|TRBJ1-5|TRBV6-1|.
CASSESGYRVEGQRNQPQHF
TGTGCCAGCAGTGAAAGCGGTTATAGGGTAGAGGGGCAAAGGAATCAGCCCCAGCATTTT
>.|TRBJ2-7|TRBV9|.
CASSGAGDSYEQYF
TGTGCCAGCAGCGGTGCAGGGGATTCCTACGAGCAGTACTTC
>TRBD2|TRBJ2-1|TRBV29-1|.
CSARLAGEYNEQFF
TGCAGCGCTAGACTAGCGGGGGAGTACAATGAGCAGTTCTTC
>.|TRBJ2-7|TRBV4-1|.
CASSPAGWYEQYF
TGCGCCAGCAGCCCCGCCGGGTGGTACGAGCAGTACTTC
>.|TRBJ2-2|TRBV9|.
CASSEDFTGELFF
TGTGCCAGCAGCGAGGACTTCACCGGGGAGCTGTTTTTT
>.|TRBJ2-1|TRBV29-1|.
CSVSLSTGAYNEQFF
TGCAGCGTGTCCCTTTCCACCGGGGCCTACAATGAGCAGTTCTTC
>TRBD2|TRBJ2-5|TRBV7-9|.
CASTGTSTSETQYF
TGTGCCAGTACCGGGACTAGCACCTCGGAGACCCAGTACTTC
>.|TRBJ1-5|TRBV7-9|.
CASSFNSPGRDQPQHF
TGTGCCAGCAGCTTTAACTCTCCGGGCAGGGATCAGCCCCAGCATTTT
>TRBD1|TRBJ2-1|TRBV2|.
CASTRGQSSYNEQFF
TGTGCCAGCACGAGGGGACAGAGCTCCTACAATGAGCAGTTCTTC
>TRBD1|TRBJ2-7|TRBV6-5|.
CASSYSFRGLNYEQYF
TGTGCCAGCAGTTACTCATTCAGGGGGCTAAACTACGAGCAGTACTTC
>.|TRBJ2-7|TRBV10-3|.
CAISEDNSYEQYF
TGTGCCATCAGTGAGGACAACTCCTACGAGCAGTACTTC
>.|TRBJ2-7|TRBV7-6|.
CASSPGVSYEQYF
TGTGCCAGCAGCCCAGGGGTGTCCTACGAGCAGTACTTC
>TRBD2|TRBJ2-2|TRBV29-1|.
CSVEQAGGLAGELFF
TGCAGCGTTGAACAAGCGGGGGGGCTCGCCGGGGAGCTGTTTTTT
>.|TRBJ2-7|TRBV7-8|many
CASSYDTTYEQYF
TGTGCCAGCAGCTATGATACGACCTACGAGCAGTACTTC
>.|TRBJ1-2|TRBV15|.
CATSRGTANYGYTF
TGTGCCACCAGCAGAGGGACAGCCAACTATGGCTACACCTTC